Listed here are 3 T cell receptor beta chains from one sample, sequenced in a study of blood T cell repertoires in COVID-19. Repertoires were generated with immunoSEQ multiplex PCR, while TCRdb's copy carries only in-frame clones and drops some. The table records about 370,000 clones, about 89% of them present only once. Sequenced: peripheral blood. These receptors were obtained from a woman aged 25 to 39 with COVID-19, enrolled during active disease.

The chain joins TRBV30 to TRBJ1-6; no clear D gene. The CDR3 runs to 14 residues. Germline V gene data show CDR1 as GTSNPN and CDR2 as SVGIG (reference sequence). Trimming stripped 0 bases from V and 5 bases from J, with 8 bases between. DNA for the CDR3: TGTGCCTGGAGTGTACTAGTGAATAATTCACCCCTCCACTTT. Its translation: CAWSVLVNNSPLHF.

The V gene is TRBV19, the J gene TRBJ1-1, with D possibly matching TRBD1 (5 bases). Per germline, CDR1 LNHDA and CDR2 SQIVND (reference sequence). The CDR3 consists of 17 residues. V lost 4 bases and J 0 bases, leaving 18 bases between the germline ends. CDR3: CASSTNQAGRLNTEAFF. The CDR3 coding sequence is TGTGCCAGTAGTACTAACCAGGCGGGACGGTTGAACACTGAAGCTTTCTTT.

This clone was seen just once. J is TRBJ2-4 and V is TRBV19; perhaps TRBD1 as D (5 bases). V was cut by 0 bases and J by 9 bases, with 12 bases left in between. Germline CDR1 reads LNHDA; CDR2 reads SQIVND (reference sequence). This CDR3 contains 14 residues. The CDR3 sequence is CASSIEPGQTIQYF. The CDR3 DNA follows: TGTGCCAGTAGTATAGAACCAGGGCAGACCATTCAGTACTTC.